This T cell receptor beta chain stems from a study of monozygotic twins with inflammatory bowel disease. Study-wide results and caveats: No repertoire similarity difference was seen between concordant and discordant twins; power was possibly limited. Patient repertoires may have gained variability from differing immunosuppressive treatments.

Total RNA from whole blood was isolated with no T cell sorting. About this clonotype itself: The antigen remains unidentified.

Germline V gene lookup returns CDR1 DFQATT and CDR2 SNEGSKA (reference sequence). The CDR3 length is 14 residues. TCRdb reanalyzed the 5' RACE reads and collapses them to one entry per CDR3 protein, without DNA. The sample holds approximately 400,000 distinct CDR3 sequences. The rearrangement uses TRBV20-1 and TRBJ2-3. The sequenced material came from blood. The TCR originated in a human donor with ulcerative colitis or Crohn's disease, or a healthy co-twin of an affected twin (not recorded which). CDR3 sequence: CSVLGPHGADTQYF.